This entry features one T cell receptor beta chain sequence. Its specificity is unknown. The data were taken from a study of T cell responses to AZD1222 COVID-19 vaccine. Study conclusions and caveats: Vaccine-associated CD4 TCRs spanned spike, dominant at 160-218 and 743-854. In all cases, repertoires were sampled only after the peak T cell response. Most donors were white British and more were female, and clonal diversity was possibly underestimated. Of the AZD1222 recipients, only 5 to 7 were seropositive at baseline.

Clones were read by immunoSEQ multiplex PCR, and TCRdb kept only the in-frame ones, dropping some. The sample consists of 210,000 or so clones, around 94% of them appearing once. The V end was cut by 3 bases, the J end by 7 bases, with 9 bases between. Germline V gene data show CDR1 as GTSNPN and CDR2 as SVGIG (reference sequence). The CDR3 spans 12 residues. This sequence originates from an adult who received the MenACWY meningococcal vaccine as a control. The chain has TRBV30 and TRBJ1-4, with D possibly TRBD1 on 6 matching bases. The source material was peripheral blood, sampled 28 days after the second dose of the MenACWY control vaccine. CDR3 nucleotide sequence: TGTGCCTGGAGCGGACAGTCTGAAAAACTGTTTTTT. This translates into CAWSGQSEKLFF.